These 25 T cell receptor beta chains came from one sample sequenced in a study of technical replicates of blood from a few donors. Using immunoSEQ multiplex PCR, the repertoire was profiled, and TCRdb retains in-frame clones only, with some absent. The repertoire holds 75,000 to 100,000 clones, with approximately 96% as singletons. Sequencing used T cells isolated from PBMCs. Receptors originate from a human donor in good health.

The genes are TRBV4-1 and TRBJ2-1, with 8 bases lining up with TRBD2. This CDR3 has 18 amino acids. CDR1 is MGHRA, CDR2 YSYEKL, per germline. J was trimmed by 4 bases and V by 1 base; bases with no gene match: 12. The DNA for the CDR3 is TGCGCCAGCAGCCAAGGAAGGCGCACTAGCGGAAATTACAATGAGCAGTTCTTC. This gives the protein CASSQGRRTSGNYNEQFF.

V usage is TRBV14 and J usage is TRBJ2-1; 7 nucleotides agree with TRBD2. Germline CDR1 is SGHDN and CDR2 is FVKESK. This CDR3 is 17 amino acids long. V shed 2 bases and J 6 bases; nucleotides not matched to a gene: 13. CDR3 region: CASSQLGGGRSSNEQFF. Here the CDR3 DNA reads TGTGCCAGCAGCCAATTGGGCGGCGGGAGATCAAGCAATGAGCAGTTCTTC.

V is TRBV7-9 and J is TRBJ1-4, with unresolved D. The CDR3 has 17 amino acids. From germline, CDR1 is SEHNR and CDR2 FQNEAQ (reference sequence). Trimming pared 2 bases from V and 7 bases from J, leaving 20 bases between. The CDR3 protein is CASSLPSGWGGSEKLFF. The CDR3 DNA follows: TGTGCCAGCAGCTTACCGAGCGGTTGGGGTGGGAGTGAAAAACTGTTTTTT.

The CDR3 reads CASSLPGLAVTYEQYF. CDR3 DNA sequence: TGCGCCAGCAGCCTCCCCGGACTAGCGGTGACCTACGAGCAGTACTTC. This chain connects TRBV4-1 to TRBJ2-7; 10 bases fit TRBD2. Germline loops: CDR1 MGHRA, CDR2 YSYEKL. The trim removed 4 bases at V and 2 bases at J, leaving 8 bases unmatched. The CDR3 runs to 16 residues.

The gene calls are TRBV6-5 and TRBJ1-5, with a weak D call TRBD1 (6 bases). Per germline, CDR1 MNHEY and CDR2 SVGAGI. Deletions cut 6 bases from V and 2 bases from J, with 8 bases between. There are 13 residues in the CDR3. The CDR3 here is CASRDRGNQPQHF. For the CDR3, the DNA is TGTGCCAGCAGGGACAGAGGCAATCAGCCCCAGCATTTT.

V usage is TRBV19 and J usage is TRBJ1-5; D is uncertain. The V gene's germline CDR1 is LNHDA and CDR2 SQIVND (reference sequence). The ends were cut back, 6 bases at V and 0 bases at J, with 6 bases in the middle. The CDR3 totals 13 residues. The CDR3 nucleotides read TGTGCCAGTAGGTCCCTTAGCAATCAGCCCCAGCATTTT. Its protein product is CASRSLSNQPQHF.

The CDR3 protein is CASIFGRGNYGYTF. CDR3 nucleotide sequence: TGTGCCAGCATTTTTGGCAGGGGGAACTATGGCTACACCTTC. The chain has TRBV6-1 and TRBJ1-2; 7 bases agree with TRBD1. V was clipped by 7 bases and J by 2 bases; unmatched bases: 7. Germline lookup yields CDR1 MNHNS and CDR2 SASEGT. The CDR3 extends over 14 amino acids.

The V and J genes are TRBV15 and TRBJ2-5, with 7 bases fitting TRBD1. The junction had 11 bases not matched to a gene; V was cut back by 5 bases and J by 5 bases. Germline CDR1 reads LNHNV; CDR2 reads YYDKDF (reference sequence). The CDR3 has 15 amino acids. The CDR3 loop reads CATSPSLRGLETQYF. For the CDR3, the DNA is TGTGCCACCAGCCCATCCCTGAGGGGGCTGGAGACCCAGTACTTC.

The table lists this clone with a count of one. This chain connects TRBV6-1 to TRBJ1-1; no clear D gene. This CDR3 has 16 amino acids. V lost 2 bases, J lost 3 bases, and 16 bases lay in between. CDR1 MNHNS and CDR2 SASEGT come from the germline V gene. CDR3 coding DNA: TGTGCCAGCAGTGAAAATGTGGAGTGGTGGGACACTGAAGCTTTCTTT. Residues: CASSENVEWWDTEAFF.

This chain links TRBV6-5 with TRBJ2-2, with D unclear. The CDR3 consists of 14 residues. CDR1 and CDR2 (germline): MNHEY, SVGAGI. The V end was cut by 3 bases, the J end by 3 bases, with 8 bases between. The CDR3 DNA reads TGTGCCAGCAGTTATTCTCCGTACACCGGGGAGCTGTTTTTT. Amino acid sequence: CASSYSPYTGELFF.

This clone has just one count. The chain employs TRBV5-4 and TRBJ2-5, with D possibly matching TRBD1 (5 bases). Germline lookup yields CDR1 SGHNT and CDR2 YYREEE (reference sequence). The CDR3 runs to 13 residues. Trimming left V 0 bases short and J 2 bases short, with 5 bases between. CDR3 DNA: TGTGCCAGCAGCTTGGACAGGCAAGAGACCCAGTACTTC. Translating gives CASSLDRQETQYF.

The chain is built from TRBV5-6 and TRBJ1-3, with D uncertain. The V end was cut by 1 base, the J end by 2 bases, with 13 bases between. Germline-derived CDR1 and CDR2 are SGHDT and YYEEEE. The CDR3 has 16 residues. CDR3 amino acids: CASSLRGPRAGNTIYF. The CDR3 bases are TGTGCCAGCAGCTTGAGAGGGCCTCGCGCTGGAAACACCATATATTTT.

V gene TRBV27 combines with J gene TRBJ1-4; D remains ambiguous. Germline values: CDR1 MNHEY, CDR2 SMNVEV (reference sequence). The CDR3 consists of 15 residues. V was shortened by 6 bases and J by 1 base, with 12 bases between the two germline ends. CDR3: CASSPRGITNEKLFF. Written as DNA, the CDR3 is TGTGCCAGCAGCCCCCGCGGGATAACTAATGAAAAACTGTTTTTT.

The V call is TRBV7-8, the J call TRBJ2-7, with D tentatively TRBD1 (5 bases). Germline CDR1 SGHVS, CDR2 FQNEAQ. Trimming shortened V by 1 base and J by 0 bases, and 10 bases separated the two germline ends. CDR3 length: 15 amino acids. CDR3 residues: CASSLVPRDSYEQYF. The CDR3 DNA reads TGTGCCAGCAGCTTAGTCCCCAGGGACTCCTACGAGCAGTACTTC.

The chain is built from TRBV6-5 and TRBJ1-1; perhaps TRBD1 as D (6 bases). Trimming took 5 bases from V and 0 from J, leaving 13 bases between them. CDR3 length: 15 amino acids. The germline V gene has CDR1 MNHEY and CDR2 SVGAGI. CDR3 in DNA: TGTGCCAGCAGTCCCACAGGGCCGATGAACACTGAAGCTTTCTTT. Its protein is CASSPTGPMNTEAFF.

The chain combines TRBV6-1 with TRBJ2-1; the match to TRBD2 covers 8 bases. After removal of 1 base from V and 3 bases from J, the junction contained 8 bases not matched to a gene. The V gene's germline CDR1 is MNHNS and CDR2 SASEGT. This CDR3 has 17 amino acids. The CDR3 nucleotides read TGTGCCAGCAGTGAAGATCTGCCACGGGAGGGCTACAATGAGCAGTTCTTC. Its protein is CASSEDLPREGYNEQFF.

The chain carries TRBV27 and TRBJ1-5; 7 bases line up with TRBD1. Germline loops: CDR1 MNHEY, CDR2 SMNVEV (reference sequence). The CDR3 is made up of 14 amino acids. V dropped 5 bases and J dropped 7; count of bases not matched to a gene: 8. The CDR3 coding sequence is TGTGCCAGCAGTCCGACAGGGCCGAAGCAGCCCCAGCATTTT. Its protein product is CASSPTGPKQPQHF.

This clone was observed a single time. The rearrangement joins TRBV11-3 to TRBJ2-3; 7 positions match TRBD2. CDR1 and CDR2 from the germline V gene are SGHNT and YENEEA. With 1 base clipped from V and 1 base from J, the junction kept 2 bases outside the gene matches. The CDR3 extends over 15 amino acids. The CDR3 protein is CASSLAGGRTDTQYF. Here the CDR3 DNA reads TGTGCCAGCAGCTTAGCGGGAGGTCGCACAGATACGCAGTATTTT.

This clone was seen a few times. This chain links TRBV30 with TRBJ2-7; tentatively, D is TRBD1 (6 bases). The CDR3 loop spans 12 amino acids. V was clipped by 3 bases and J by 6 bases, with 12 bases between them. The germline V gene has CDR1 GTSNPN and CDR2 SVGIG (reference sequence). CDR3 residues: CAWRLQGSEQYF. CDR3 nucleotide sequence: TGTGCCTGGAGACTTCAGGGGTCCGAGCAGTACTTC.

V is TRBV19 and J is TRBJ1-5, with unresolved D. The CDR3 has 16 residues. V dropped 5 bases and J dropped 1 base, with 15 bases sitting between them. Germline CDR1 and CDR2: LNHDA and SQIVND (reference sequence). CDR3 sequence reads: CASSSSTIVSNQPQHF. For the CDR3, the DNA is TGTGCCAGTAGTTCCTCGACAATAGTGAGCAATCAGCCCCAGCATTTT.

This clone was found once. The chain links TRBV27 to TRBJ2-7, with a tentative D call TRBD2 (6 bases). The V gene lost 6 bases and the J gene lost 5 bases, with 14 bases spanning the gap. The CDR3 has 13 amino acids. Germline assignment: CDR1 MNHEY and CDR2 SMNVEV (reference sequence). The CDR3 sequence is CASSPLWGDEQYF. CDR3 nucleotide sequence: TGTGCCAGCAGCCCCCTCTGGGGGGACGAGCAGTACTTC.

The chain employs TRBV15 and TRBJ1-2; no reliable D call. This CDR3 has 15 amino acids. From germline, CDR1 is LNHNV and CDR2 YYDKDF (reference sequence). V was pared by 0 bases and J by 6 bases, with 14 bases between. The CDR3 region has the DNA TGTGCCACCAGCAGAGATTCTACGGGGTCCCATGGCTACACCTTC. Translation: CATSRDSTGSHGYTF.

The chain has TRBV19 and TRBJ1-5, with TRBD1 matching 9 bases. V lost 6 bases to trimming and J lost 4 bases; unmatched junction nucleotides: 7. This CDR3 is 15 amino acids long. Germline V lookup: CDR1 LNHDA, CDR2 SQIVND (reference sequence). CDR3 amino acids: CASSRQGDRNQPQHF. The CDR3 DNA reads TGTGCCAGTAGCAGACAGGGGGACCGGAATCAGCCCCAGCATTTT.

The CDR3 bases are TGCGCCAGCAGCCAAGGACGAGGGATTGAGAATGAAAAACTGTTTTTT. Encoded protein: CASSQGRGIENEKLFF. The chain combines TRBV4-1 with TRBJ1-4; D is unresolved. Germline V gives CDR1 MGHRA, CDR2 YSYEKL. V was cut by 1 base and J by 5 bases, with 14 bases left in between. The length of the CDR3 is 16 residues.

This sequence joins TRBV9 and TRBJ2-3; TRBD2 matches at 7 bases. The CDR3 covers 15 residues. The germline gives CDR1 SGDLS, CDR2 YYNGEE. V was clipped by 4 bases and J by 3 bases; unmatched bases: 8. CDR3 loop: CASSSAGRDTDTQYF. DNA for the CDR3: TGTGCCAGCAGCTCAGCGGGGCGGGATACAGATACGCAGTATTTT.